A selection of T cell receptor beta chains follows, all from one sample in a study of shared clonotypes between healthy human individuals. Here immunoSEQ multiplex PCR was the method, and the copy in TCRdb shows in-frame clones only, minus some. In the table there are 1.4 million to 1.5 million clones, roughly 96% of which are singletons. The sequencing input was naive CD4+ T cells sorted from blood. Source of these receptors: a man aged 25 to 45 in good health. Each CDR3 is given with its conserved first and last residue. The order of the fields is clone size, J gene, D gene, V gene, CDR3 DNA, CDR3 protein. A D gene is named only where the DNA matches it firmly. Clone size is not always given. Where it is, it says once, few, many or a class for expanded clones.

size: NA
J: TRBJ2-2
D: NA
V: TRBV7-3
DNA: TGTGCCAGCAGGGCAGGGGTATCCGGGGAGCTGTTTTTT
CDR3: CASRAGVSGELFF

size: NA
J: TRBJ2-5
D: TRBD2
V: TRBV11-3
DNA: TGTGCCAGCAGCTTAGCGGGAGGGACAGAGACCCAGTACTTC
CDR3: CASSLAGGTETQYF

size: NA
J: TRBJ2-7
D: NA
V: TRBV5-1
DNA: TGCGCCAGCAGCTTCGGGGACCACGAGCAGTACTTC
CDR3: CASSFGDHEQYF

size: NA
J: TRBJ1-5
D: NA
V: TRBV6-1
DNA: TGTGCCAGCAGTGCGACAAGGGGCAATCAGCCCCAGCATTTT
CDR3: CASSATRGNQPQHF

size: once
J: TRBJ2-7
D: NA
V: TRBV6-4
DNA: TGTGCCAGCAGCGGCTCCTACGAGCAGTACTTC
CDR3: CASSGSYEQYF

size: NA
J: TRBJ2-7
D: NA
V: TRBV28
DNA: TGTGCCAGCAGCCCTGCGGGGCTGACCTCCTACGAGCAGTACTTC
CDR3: CASSPAGLTSYEQYF

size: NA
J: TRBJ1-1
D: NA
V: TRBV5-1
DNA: TGCGCCAGCAGCTCACCTTCACTTAGCAGGAACACTGAAGCTTTCTTT
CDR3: CASSSPSLSRNTEAFF

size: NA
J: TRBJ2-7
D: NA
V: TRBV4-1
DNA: TGCGCCAGCAGCCAGACAGACTCCCTGAGTTACGAGCAGTACTTC
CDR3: CASSQTDSLSYEQYF

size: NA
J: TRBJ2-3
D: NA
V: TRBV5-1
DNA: TGCGCCAGCAGCTTGGGGACAGCACCAGATACGCAGTATTTT
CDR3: CASSLGTAPDTQYF

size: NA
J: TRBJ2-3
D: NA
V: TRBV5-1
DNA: TGCGCCAGCAGCTTGGCGGGAGCGACAGATACGCAGTATTTT
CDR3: CASSLAGATDTQYF

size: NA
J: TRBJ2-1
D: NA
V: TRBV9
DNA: TGTGCCAGCAGCCCCCGGATTTCTGGGTCCAATGAGCAGTTCTTC
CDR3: CASSPRISGSNEQFF

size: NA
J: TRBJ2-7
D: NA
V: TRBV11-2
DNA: TGTGCCAGCCGCAGGGGGGCCTACGAGCAGTACTTC
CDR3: CASRRGAYEQYF

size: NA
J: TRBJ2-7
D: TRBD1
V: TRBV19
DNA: TGTGCCAGTAGTCATTTACCGGGACAGGGGGCACACGAGCAGTACTTC
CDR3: CASSHLPGQGAHEQYF

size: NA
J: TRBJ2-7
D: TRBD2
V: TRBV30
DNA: TGTGCCTGGAGTGTACGGCGACTAGCGGGAGGTTACGAGCAGTACTTC
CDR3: CAWSVRRLAGGYEQYF

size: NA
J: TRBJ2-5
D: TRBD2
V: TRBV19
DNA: TGTGCCAGTAGTTTAGCTCGGGCTAGCGGGAGCCAAGAGACCCAGTACTTC
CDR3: CASSLARASGSQETQYF

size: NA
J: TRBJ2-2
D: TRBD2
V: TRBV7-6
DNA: TGTGCCAGCAGCTTGATTAGCGGGAGTGTGAACACCGGGGAGCTGTTTTTT
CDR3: CASSLISGSVNTGELFF

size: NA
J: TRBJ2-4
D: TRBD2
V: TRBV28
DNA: TGTGCCAGCAGTCACCTAGCGGGAGGAGCCAAAAACATTCAGTACTTC
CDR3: CASSHLAGGAKNIQYF

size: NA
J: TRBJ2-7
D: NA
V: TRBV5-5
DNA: TGTGCCAGCAGCTTGGTGTTAGGCGAGCAGTACTTC
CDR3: CASSLVLGEQYF

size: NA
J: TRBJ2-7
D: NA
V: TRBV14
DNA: TGTGCCAGCAGCCAAACGCGCTACGAGCAGTACTTC
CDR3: CASSQTRYEQYF

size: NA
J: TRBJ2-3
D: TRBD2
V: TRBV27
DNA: TGTGCCAGCAGAGTAGCGGGAGGGAATACGCAGTATTTT
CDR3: CASRVAGGNTQYF

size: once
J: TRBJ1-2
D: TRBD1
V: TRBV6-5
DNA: TGTGCCAGCAGAGAGACAGGGGGCAACTATGGCTACACCTTC
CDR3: CASRETGGNYGYTF

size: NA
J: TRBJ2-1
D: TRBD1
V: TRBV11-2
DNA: TGTGCCAGCAGCTCCATTATCTGGGAAGGGGGCGCTTTCAAGTCCGGGGATTTCTTC
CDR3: CASSSIIWEGGAFKSGDFF

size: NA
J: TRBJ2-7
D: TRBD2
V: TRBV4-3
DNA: TGCGCCAGCAGCCGAGGTCGGGACTACTCTTACGAGCAGTACTTC
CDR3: CASSRGRDYSYEQYF

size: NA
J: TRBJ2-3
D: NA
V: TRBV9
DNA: TGTGCCAGCAGCGTAGCCCAGGTGGCCACAGATACGCAGTATTTT
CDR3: CASSVAQVATDTQYF

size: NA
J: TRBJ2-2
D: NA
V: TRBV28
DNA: TGTGCCAGCGCTTCGAACACCGGGGAGCTGTTTTTT
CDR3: CASASNTGELFF

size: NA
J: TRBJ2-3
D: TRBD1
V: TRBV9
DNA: TGTGCCAGCAGCGTATCCGGGACAGGGGGCTTACCCGGTGTGGGCGGTACGCAGTATTTT
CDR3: CASSVSGTGGLPGVGGTQYF

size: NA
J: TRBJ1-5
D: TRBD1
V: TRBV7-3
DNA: TGTGCCAGCAGCCCCGGACCCGGGACAGGTTATAGCAATCAGCCCCAGCATTTT
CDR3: CASSPGPGTGYSNQPQHF

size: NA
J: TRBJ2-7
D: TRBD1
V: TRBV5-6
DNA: TGTGCCAGCAGCCGAGGGACAGGGGGCGGCGAGCAGTACTTC
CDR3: CASSRGTGGGEQYF

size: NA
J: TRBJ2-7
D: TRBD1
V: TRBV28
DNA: TGTGCCAGCAGTCCCGACCGTTTCCGGACAGGCACTGTCTACGAGCAGTACTTC
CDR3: CASSPDRFRTGTVYEQYF

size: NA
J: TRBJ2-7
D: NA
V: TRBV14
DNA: TGTGCCAGCAGCCAAGATCGGGCTAACTCCTACGAGCAGTACTTC
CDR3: CASSQDRANSYEQYF

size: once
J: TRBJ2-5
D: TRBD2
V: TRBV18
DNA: TGTGCCAGCTCACCTTTGGCCAGGGGACTAGCGGGAGGAAGGGAGACCCAGTACTTC
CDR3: CASSPLARGLAGGRETQYF

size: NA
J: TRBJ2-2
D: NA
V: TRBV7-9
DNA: TGTGCCAGCCCAACTGAGGGGGCGAACACCGGGGAGCTGTTTTTT
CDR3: CASPTEGANTGELFF

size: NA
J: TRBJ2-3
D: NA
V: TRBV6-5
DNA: TGTGCCAGCAGTTACTCAGGGGTTGCGTCTACAGATACGCAGTATTTT
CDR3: CASSYSGVASTDTQYF

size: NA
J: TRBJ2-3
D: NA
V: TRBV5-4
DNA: TGTGCCAGCAGCCCCCCAGGGGCGTCTACAGATACGCAGTATTTT
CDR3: CASSPPGASTDTQYF

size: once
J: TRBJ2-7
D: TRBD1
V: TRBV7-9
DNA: TGTGCCAGCAGCTTGGGGGACAGCCTTTCCTACGAGCAGTACTTC
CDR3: CASSLGDSLSYEQYF